These 24 T cell receptor beta chains were all obtained from the same sample, sequenced in a study of blood T cell repertoires in COVID-19. Profiled with immunoSEQ multiplex PCR; TCRdb holds only in-frame clones, not every one. The table shows about 250,000 clones, with 80% to 85% occurring only once. Source material: PBMCs or T cells enriched from blood (not recorded which). The receptor source for this set is a man aged 40-50 years who had been exposed to COVID-19.

The chain has TRBV29-1 and TRBJ2-7; 7 bases match TRBD1. From germline, CDR1 is SQVTM and CDR2 ANQGSEA. The CDR3 is 14 residues long. J lost 2 bases, V lost 5 bases, and 9 bases had no gene match. The CDR3 sequence: CSVSEQGTTYEQYF. DNA for the CDR3: TGCAGCGTTAGTGAACAGGGGACCACCTACGAGCAGTACTTC.

With regard to this clone: One end of the junction fails to match germline, which may point to a read error. V is TRBV7-7 and J is TRBJ2-5, with no clear D. The CDR3 covers 15 residues. Germline loops: CDR1 SSHAT, CDR2 FNYEAQ (reference sequence). In DNA form, the CDR3 reads TGTGCTAGCAGCGCAAGCCAGAGGTTCCAAGAGACCCAGTACTTC. Residues: CASSASQRFQETQYF.

The gene calls are TRBV6-5 and TRBJ2-7; D gene uncertain. The V end lost 10 bases, the J end lost 0 bases, and 13 bases lay between the germline ends. This CDR3 contains 13 residues. The germline gives CDR1 MNHEY, CDR2 SVGAGI. The CDR3 here is CATQRPFSYEQYF. The DNA for the CDR3 is TGTGCCACCCAGAGGCCTTTCTCCTACGAGCAGTACTTC.

This chain connects TRBV19 to TRBJ1-1; D remains ambiguous. The CDR3 loop spans 13 amino acids. CDR1 LNHDA and CDR2 SQIVND come from the germline V gene (reference sequence). V was shortened by 6 bases and J by 6 bases, with 14 bases between the two germline ends. The CDR3 sequence is CASSKLEGAEAFF. The CDR3 nucleotides are TGTGCCAGTAGCAAACTGGAGGGCGCTGAAGCTTTCTTT.

The chain joins TRBV30 to TRBJ1-1, with a possible D match to TRBD1 (6 bases). The CDR3 is made up of 12 amino acids. Germline V gives CDR1 GTSNPN, CDR2 SVGIG (reference sequence). The V end was cut by 7 bases, the J end by 3 bases, with 12 bases between. The CDR3 DNA reads TGTGCCTTACTCTACAGGGACACTGAAGCTTTCTTT. Its protein is CALLYRDTEAFF.

The chain employs TRBV10-3 and TRBJ2-2, with 7 nucleotides matching TRBD1. The V and J ends lost 6 bases and 0 bases, in that order; junction bases with no gene match: 1. Germline V CDR1 and CDR2: ENHRY, SYGVKD. This CDR3 is built from 14 residues. The CDR3 coding sequence is TGTGCCATCAGGGGGACAGCGAACACCGGGGAGCTGTTTTTT. This gives the protein CAIRGTANTGELFF.

This rearrangement joins TRBV7-3 to TRBJ2-7; TRBD2 matches 9 bases. V was pared by 5 bases and J by 5 bases, with 10 bases of the junction left unmatched. CDR1 and CDR2 (germline): SGHTA, FQGTGA. CDR3 size: 15 residues. Here the CDR3 reads CASSRKAGGMHEQYF. Written as DNA, the CDR3 is TGTGCCAGCAGCAGAAAAGCGGGAGGTATGCACGAGCAGTACTTC.

This chain uses TRBV2 with TRBJ1-5, with 7 bases lining up with TRBD1. J gave up 8 bases and V 8 bases, and 6 bases lay outside the gene matches. The CDR3 extends over 12 amino acids. Germline V gives CDR1 SNHLY, CDR2 FYNNEI. The CDR3 sequence is CASHRGWEPQHF. In nucleotides, the CDR3 is TGTGCCAGCCACAGGGGTTGGGAGCCCCAGCATTTT.

This chain joins TRBV28 and TRBJ1-1, with 7 bases lining up with TRBD1. Unmatched junction bases numbered 10, after V lost 5 bases and J lost 4 bases. Germline CDR1 MDHEN, CDR2 SYDVKM. The CDR3 has 15 amino acids. The CDR3 region has the DNA TGTGCCAGCAGTATCCAACAGGGGCCGCGCACTGAAGCTTTCTTT. It is translated as CASSIQQGPRTEAFF.

The chain couples TRBV5-5 to TRBJ1-3; TRBD1 agrees at 8 bases. Per germline, CDR1 SGHKS and CDR2 YYEKEE (reference sequence). This CDR3 spans 16 amino acids. Germline trimming cut 2 bases from V and 8 bases from J; bases unmatched to any gene: 12. The CDR3 DNA is TGTGCCAGCAGCTTAGGACAGGGCCAATTCCTGGACACCATATATTTT. It specifies CASSLGQGQFLDTIYF.

The chain has TRBV5-1 and TRBJ2-7; 11 bases map to TRBD2. The V gene's germline CDR1 is SGHRS and CDR2 YFSETQ. J lost 0 bases, V lost 2 bases, and 4 bases had no gene match. This CDR3 contains 16 residues. CDR3 protein: CASSLKGTSGSYEQYF. The CDR3, as DNA: TGCGCCAGCAGCTTAAAAGGGACTAGCGGCTCCTACGAGCAGTACTTC.

The chain links TRBV3-1 (or the pseudogene TRBV3-2) to TRBJ2-7; weak D call: TRBD2 (5 bases). The CDR3 is 14 amino acids. V was shortened by 5 bases and J by 3 bases, with 14 bases between the two germline ends. The germline V gene has CDR1 LGHDT and CDR2 YNNKEL (reference sequence). The CDR3: CASSSQLGGYEQYF. The CDR3 bases are TGTGCCAGCAGCTCTCAACTAGGTGGCTACGAGCAGTACTTC.

The chain recombines TRBV29-1 with TRBJ2-3; D is unresolved. The CDR3 extends over 13 amino acids. With 3 bases removed from V and 2 bases from J, the gap between germline ends came to 9 bases. Germline V gene sequence: CDR1 SQVTM, CDR2 ANQGSEA. The CDR3 is CSVDGGITDTQYF. The DNA for the CDR3 is TGCAGCGTTGATGGCGGCATCACAGATACGCAGTATTTT.

This sequence joins TRBV27 and TRBJ2-7; 9 positions match TRBD1. Germline V gene sequence: CDR1 MNHEY, CDR2 SMNVEV (reference sequence). The CDR3 runs to 18 residues. J lost 2 bases, V lost 5 bases, and 16 bases had no gene match. CDR3 DNA: TGTGCCAGCAGTCCCGGGCGACAGGGGGGTATGATAACCTACGAGCAGTACTTC. This encodes CASSPGRQGGMITYEQYF.

This clone was detected once. V gene TRBV24-1 combines with J gene TRBJ2-3, with TRBD1 matching over 8 bases. The CDR3 extends over 16 amino acids. Germline V gene data show CDR1 as KGHDR and CDR2 as SFDVKD. V shed 4 bases, J shed 8 bases, and the junction held 13 bases outside the gene matches. CDR3 DNA: TGTGCCACCAGTGAAGCTCTCGACAGGGGATTGGGTACGCAGTATTTT. This sequence encodes CATSEALDRGLGTQYF.

The genes are TRBV18 and TRBJ2-4, with 7 bases matching TRBD2. This CDR3 has 11 residues. Germline V lookup: CDR1 KGHSH, CDR2 LQKENI. Trimming cost V 5 bases and J 14 bases; bases outside gene matches: 6. The CDR3 DNA reads as TGTGCCAGCTCAGGGGCGGGGGATAAGTACTTC. Amino acid sequence: CASSGAGDKYF. Full variable domain (outside the CDR3, taken from reference TRBV18 and TRBJ2-4): NAGVMQNPRHLVRRRGQEARLRCSPMKGHSHVYWYRQLPEEGLKFMVYLQKENIIDESGMPKERFSAEFPKEGPSILRIQQVVRGDSAAYFCASSGAGDKYFGAGTRLSVL.

In this sample, this clone turned up a few times. The V call is TRBV19, the J call TRBJ1-3, with TRBD1 matching 9 bases. The CDR3 has 15 amino acids. V trimming: 4 bases; J trimming: 7 bases; junction bases outside the gene matches: 8. From germline, CDR1 is LNHDA and CDR2 SQIVND (reference sequence). The CDR3 reads CASSSHRGLGNTIYF. The CDR3 coding sequence is TGTGCCAGTAGTAGCCACAGGGGGCTGGGGAACACCATATATTTT. Together with reference TRBV19 and TRBJ1-3, the CDR3 gives the full variable domain: DGGITQSPKYLFRKEGQNVTLSCEQNLNHDAMYWYRQDPGQGLRLIYYSQIVNDFQKGDIAEGYSVSREKKESFPLTVTSAQKNPTAFYLCASSSHRGLGNTIYFGEGSWLTVV.

The rearrangement uses TRBV7-9 and TRBJ1-2, with 8 bases lining up with TRBD1. V shed 1 base, J shed 7 bases, and the junction held 11 bases outside the gene matches. The CDR3 is made up of 16 amino acids. Per the germline V gene, CDR1 is SEHNR and CDR2 is FQNEAQ (reference sequence). DNA for the CDR3: TGTGCCAGCAGCTTAGACTCGGTACGACAGGGGAGTGGCTACACCTTC. Protein product: CASSLDSVRQGSGYTF.

The rearrangement joins TRBV6-1 to TRBJ2-7; a possible D gene is TRBD2 (6 bases). Trimming removed 2 bases from V and 6 bases from J, with 11 bases in between. Germline V gene data show CDR1 as MNHNS and CDR2 as SASEGT. This CDR3 contains 13 residues. The chain's CDR3 is CASSELGGVEQYF. The CDR3 nucleotides read TGTGCCAGCAGTGAATTGGGGGGAGTCGAGCAGTACTTC.

The CDR3 DNA follows: TGTGCCAGCAGCTTAGCGGCAGGGGGGAATTCACCCCTCCACTTT. This sequence encodes CASSLAAGGNSPLHF. This chain connects TRBV11-2 to TRBJ1-6; 7 positions match TRBD1. This CDR3 has 15 residues. V shed 1 base, J shed 7 bases, and the junction held 4 bases outside the gene matches. CDR1 and CDR2 from the germline V gene are SGHAT and FQNNGV. Variable domain in full (rest from reference TRBV11-2 and TRBJ1-6): EAGVAQSPRYKIIEKRQSVAFWCNPISGHATLYWYQQILGQGPKLLIQFQNNGVVDDSQLPKDRFSAERLKGVDSTLKIQPAKLEDSAVYLCASSLAAGGNSPLHFGNGTRLTVT.

The V and J genes are TRBV19 and TRBJ2-7; 8 bases agree with TRBD2. CDR1 and CDR2 (germline): LNHDA, SQIVND (reference sequence). The ends lost 4 bases at V and 4 bases at J; junction bases unmatched: 9. The CDR3 is 15 residues long. As DNA, the CDR3 is TGTGCCAGTAGTACAGTAGCGGGGAAGGGGTACGAGCAGTACTTC. This sequence encodes CASSTVAGKGYEQYF.

The V and J genes are TRBV19 and TRBJ1-1, with D perhaps TRBD1 (5 bases). Germline V CDR1 and CDR2: LNHDA, SQIVND (reference sequence). This CDR3 is 13 amino acids long. V lost 9 bases, J lost 5 bases, and 16 bases lay in between. CDR3 nucleotides: TGTGCCAGCAACACAGGAGATGGAACTGAAGCTTTCTTT. This sequence encodes CASNTGDGTEAFF.

The rearrangement links TRBV27 to TRBJ1-2, with a weak D call TRBD1 (6 bases). The CDR3 is 14 residues long. V lost 6 bases, J lost 4 bases, and 15 bases lay in between. CDR1 is MNHEY and CDR2 is SMNVEV in the germline V gene (reference sequence). CDR3 bases: TGTGCCAGCAGCTCGACAGGCTCTAGCTATGGCTACACCTTC. This codes for CASSSTGSSYGYTF.

The V gene is TRBV11-3, the J gene TRBJ2-1; 9 positions agree with TRBD2. The V gene's germline CDR1 is SGHNT and CDR2 YENEEA. There are 12 residues in the CDR3. After removal of 8 bases from V and 9 bases from J, the junction contained 5 bases not matched to a gene. This chain's CDR3 is CASAGGPGEQFF. For the CDR3, the DNA is TGTGCCAGCGCGGGAGGGCCGGGTGAGCAGTTCTTC.